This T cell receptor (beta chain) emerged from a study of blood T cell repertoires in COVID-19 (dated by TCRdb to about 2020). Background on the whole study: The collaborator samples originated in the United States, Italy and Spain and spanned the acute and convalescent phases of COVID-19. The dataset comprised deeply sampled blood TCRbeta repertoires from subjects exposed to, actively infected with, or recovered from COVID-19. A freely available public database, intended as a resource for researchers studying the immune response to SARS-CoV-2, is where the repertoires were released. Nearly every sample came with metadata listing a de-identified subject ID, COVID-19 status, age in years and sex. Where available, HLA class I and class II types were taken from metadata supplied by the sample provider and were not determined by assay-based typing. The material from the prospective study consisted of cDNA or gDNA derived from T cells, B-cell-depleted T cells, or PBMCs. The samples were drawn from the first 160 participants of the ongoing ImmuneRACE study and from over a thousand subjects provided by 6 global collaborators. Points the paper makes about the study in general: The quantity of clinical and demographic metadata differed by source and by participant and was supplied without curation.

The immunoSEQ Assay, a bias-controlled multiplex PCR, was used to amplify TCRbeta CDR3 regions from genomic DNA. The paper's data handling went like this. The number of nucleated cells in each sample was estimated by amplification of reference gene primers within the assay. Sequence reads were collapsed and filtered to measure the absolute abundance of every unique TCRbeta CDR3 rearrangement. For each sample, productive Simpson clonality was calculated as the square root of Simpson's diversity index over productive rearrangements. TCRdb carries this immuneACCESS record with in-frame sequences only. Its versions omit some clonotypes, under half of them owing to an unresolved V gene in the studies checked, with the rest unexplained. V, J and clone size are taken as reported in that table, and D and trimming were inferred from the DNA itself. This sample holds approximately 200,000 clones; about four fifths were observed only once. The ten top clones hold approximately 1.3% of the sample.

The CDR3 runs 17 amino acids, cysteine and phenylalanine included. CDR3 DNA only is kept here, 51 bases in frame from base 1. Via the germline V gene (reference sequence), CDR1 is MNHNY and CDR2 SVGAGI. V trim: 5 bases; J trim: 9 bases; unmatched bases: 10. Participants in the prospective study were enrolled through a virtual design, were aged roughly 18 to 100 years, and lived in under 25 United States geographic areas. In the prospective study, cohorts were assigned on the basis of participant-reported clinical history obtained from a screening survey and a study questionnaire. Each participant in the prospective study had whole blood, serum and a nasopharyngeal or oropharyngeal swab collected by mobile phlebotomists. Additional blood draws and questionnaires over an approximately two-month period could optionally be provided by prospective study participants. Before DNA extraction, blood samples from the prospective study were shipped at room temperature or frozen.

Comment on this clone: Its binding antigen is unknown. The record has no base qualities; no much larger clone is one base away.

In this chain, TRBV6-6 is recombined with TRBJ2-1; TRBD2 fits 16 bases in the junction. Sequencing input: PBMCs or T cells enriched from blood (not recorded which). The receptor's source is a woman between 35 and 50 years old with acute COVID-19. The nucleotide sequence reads TGTGCCAGCAGTCAACCGGGACTAGCGGGGGGGCCGGGTGAGCAGTTCTTC. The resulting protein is CASSQPGLAGGPGEQFF.